The 22 T cell receptor beta chains below were found in one sample sequenced in a study of immune evolution from preneoplasia to lung adenocarcinoma. Using immunoSEQ multiplex PCR, the repertoire was profiled, and TCRdb retains in-frame clones only, with some absent. In the table there are tens of thousands of clones, roughly four fifths of which are singletons. Sequenced material: FFPE invasive lung adenocarcinoma tissue. These receptors all stem from a person aged 55-75 years with lung adenocarcinoma.

This clone came up once. The chain employs TRBV7-9 and TRBJ1-1, with D hard to call. With 1 base removed from V and 0 bases from J, the gap between germline ends came to 6 bases. The CDR3 is 14 residues long. Germline values: CDR1 SEHNR, CDR2 FQNEAQ (reference sequence). The CDR3 sequence: CASSLGFMNTEAFF. The CDR3 DNA follows: TGTGCCAGCAGCTTAGGGTTCATGAACACTGAAGCTTTCTTT.

The V gene is TRBV7-2, the J gene TRBJ2-3, with a possible D match to TRBD2 (6 bases). The CDR3 is made up of 17 amino acids. Germline V gene data show CDR1 as SGHTA and CDR2 as FQGNSA. V lost 1 base and J 0 bases, leaving 14 bases between the germline ends. The CDR3 here is CASSLGGGMGSTDTQYF. CDR3 nucleotides: TGTGCCAGCAGCTTAGGGGGCGGGATGGGTAGCACAGATACGCAGTATTTT.

This clone has just one count. The chain uses TRBV10-3 and TRBJ2-7; TRBD2 aligns across 11 bases. J gave up 4 bases and V 9 bases, and 14 bases lay outside the gene matches. CDR1 is ENHRY and CDR2 is SYGVKD in the germline V gene. The CDR3 has 16 residues. CDR3 sequence: CAITGKVGTSGYEQYF. CDR3 in DNA: TGTGCCATAACAGGGAAGGTCGGGACTAGCGGTTACGAGCAGTACTTC.

In this sample, this clone turned up once. The rearrangement links TRBV15 to TRBJ1-5; no clear D gene. The CDR3 runs 14 residues. Germline V gene data show CDR1 as LNHNV and CDR2 as YYDKDF (reference sequence). Trimming cost V 1 base and J 7 bases, with 11 bases left between them. The CDR3 nucleotides are TGTGCCACCAGCAGAGGGACCCAAGGCCAGCCCCAGCATTTT. This translates into CATSRGTQGQPQHF. Variable domain in full (rest from reference TRBV15 and TRBJ1-5): DAMVIQNPRYQVTQFGKPVTLSCSQTLNHNVMYWYQQKSSQAPKLLFHYYDKDFNNEADTPDNFQSRRPNTSFCFLDIRSPGLGDTAMYLCATSRGTQGQPQHFGDGTRLSIL.

As for this clone: A junction end diverges from the germline sequence, so it may reflect a read error. The V gene is TRBV2, the J gene TRBJ2-5; no clear D gene. Germline CDR1 and CDR2: SNHLY and FYNNEI. CDR3 size: 13 residues. The CDR3 loop reads CASTESRQETQYF. CDR3 nucleotide sequence: TGTGCCAGCACTGAATCGCGGCAAGAGACCCAGTACTTC.

This rearrangement joins TRBV5-4 to TRBJ1-2, with TRBD1 identical over 9 bases. Germline V gene lookup returns CDR1 SGHNT and CDR2 YYREEE (reference sequence). After removal of 5 bases from V and 4 bases from J, the junction contained 12 bases not matched to a gene. This CDR3 is 16 amino acids long. The DNA of the CDR3 is TGTGCCAGCAGTTTGAGGGCGACAGGGGGGGGCTATGGCTACACCTTC. It is translated as CASSLRATGGGYGYTF.

The rearrangement uses TRBV7-3 and TRBJ2-3, with TRBD1 matching 11 bases. After removal of 5 bases from V and 5 bases from J, the junction contained 12 bases not matched to a gene. The CDR3 is 17 amino acids. The germline V gene encodes CDR1 SGHTA and CDR2 FQGTGA. CDR3 residues: CASSPTSGQGAGDTQYF. CDR3 DNA: TGTGCCAGCAGCCCTACCTCTGGACAGGGGGCAGGAGATACGCAGTATTTT.

This clone was seen a handful of times. V usage is TRBV7-8 and J usage is TRBJ1-1; maybe TRBD1 (5 bases). Germline assignment: CDR1 SGHVS and CDR2 FQNEAQ. The length of the CDR3 is 15 residues. Between the trimmed V and J ends, which lost 0 bases and 4 bases, there was a span of 12 bases. The CDR3 DNA sequence: TGTGCCAGCAGCTTAGCGGGGGGGTTGGGCACTGAAGCTTTCTTT. It specifies CASSLAGGLGTEAFF.

J is TRBJ2-2 and V is TRBV6-1, with 7 bases fitting TRBD1. Unmatched junction bases numbered 0, after V lost 8 bases and J lost 3 bases. The CDR3 is 12 amino acids. Germline lookup yields CDR1 MNHNS and CDR2 SASEGT. CDR3 in amino acids: CASDRDTGELFF. CDR3 nucleotide sequence: TGTGCCAGCGACAGGGACACCGGGGAGCTGTTTTTT.

As to this clone: A junction boundary mismatches the germline segment, possibly from a read error. J is TRBJ2-7 and V is TRBV16; D ambiguous. Germline V gives CDR1 KGHSY, CDR2 FQNENV. The CDR3 spans 13 residues. This chain's CDR3 is CAGSYGPEYEQYF. The DNA for the CDR3 is TGTGCCGGCAGTTACGGGCCGGAATACGAGCAGTACTTC.

The chain links TRBV6-6 to TRBJ2-6, with D possibly TRBD2 on 6 matching bases. The CDR3 spans 15 residues. V shed 8 bases and J shed 0 bases, with 11 bases lying between them. CDR1 is MNHNY, CDR2 SVGAGI, per germline (reference sequence). The chain's CDR3 is CASGRGGSGANVLTF. The CDR3 nucleotides are TGTGCCAGCGGCCGGGGAGGCTCTGGGGCCAACGTCCTGACTTTC.

The chain joins TRBV7-6 to TRBJ2-3, with D possibly matching TRBD2 (6 bases). The CDR3 has 16 amino acids. The germline V and J ends were trimmed by 7 bases and 0 bases, with 17 bases remaining between them. Germline V gene data show CDR1 as SGHVS and CDR2 as FNYEAQ. CDR3 in DNA: TGTGCCAGCACCCCGGGGGACGGCACGAGCACAGATACGCAGTATTTT. Residues: CASTPGDGTSTDTQYF.

This chain joins TRBV25-1 and TRBJ1-3, with a weak D call TRBD1 (6 bases). The CDR3 contains 14 residues. CDR1 is MGHDK and CDR2 is SYGVNS in the germline V gene. With 5 bases removed from V and 3 bases from J, the gap between germline ends came to 11 bases. Here the CDR3 DNA reads TGTGCCAGCAGTATACAGGGCTTTGGAAACACCATATATTTT. Residues: CASSIQGFGNTIYF.

CDR3 amino acids: CAWRGLADNEQFF. The DNA of the CDR3 is TGTGCCTGGAGGGGACTAGCGGACAATGAGCAGTTCTTC. V usage is TRBV30 and J usage is TRBJ2-1; TRBD2 matches 11 bases. With 3 bases clipped from V and 5 bases from J, the junction kept 0 bases outside the gene matches. This CDR3 region has 13 residues. The V gene's germline CDR1 is GTSNPN and CDR2 SVGIG (reference sequence).

This clone has just one count. The chain couples TRBV28 to TRBJ2-2, with D tentatively TRBD2 (6 bases). The length of the CDR3 is 15 residues. Germline V gene sequence: CDR1 MDHEN, CDR2 SYDVKM. The V gene lost 4 bases and the J gene lost 3 bases, with 12 bases spanning the gap. CDR3 sequence reads: CASSSRGLHTGELFF. CDR3 nucleotide sequence: TGTGCCAGCAGTTCGAGGGGACTCCACACCGGGGAGCTGTTTTTT. The whole variable domain, remainder taken from reference TRBV28 and TRBJ2-2, is DVKVTQSSRYLVKRTGEKVFLECVQDMDHENMFWYRQDPGLGLRLIYFSYDVKMKEKGDIPEGYSVSREKKERFSLILESASTNQTSMYLCASSSRGLHTGELFFGEGSRLTVL.

The CDR3 protein is CASRERVSGANVLTF. The CDR3 DNA reads as TGTGCCAGCAGAGAAAGGGTTTCTGGGGCCAACGTCCTGACTTTC. V usage is TRBV28 and J usage is TRBJ2-6; D unclear. The CDR3 contains 15 residues. With 6 bases removed from V and 1 base from J, the gap between germline ends came to 10 bases. The germline V gene has CDR1 MDHEN and CDR2 SYDVKM.

CDR3 sequence reads: CASSEEPPGRGQETQYF. The CDR3 DNA is TGTGCCAGCAGTGAAGAACCCCCTGGGCGGGGACAAGAGACCCAGTACTTC. The chain uses TRBV6-1 and TRBJ2-5, with D maybe TRBD2 (6 bases). Germline V gene sequence: CDR1 MNHNS, CDR2 SASEGT. The CDR3 has 17 residues. Trimming cost V 1 base and J 2 bases, with 17 bases left between them.

The chain links TRBV5-6 to TRBJ1-1; the match to TRBD1 covers 8 bases. The CDR3 has 15 amino acids. The germline CDR1 and CDR2 sequences are SGHDT and YYEEEE. V was clipped by 1 base and J by 2 bases; unmatched bases: 4. The CDR3 coding sequence is TGTGCCAGCAGCTTGCTGGACAGGGATAACACTGAAGCTTTCTTT. The encoded protein is CASSLLDRDNTEAFF.

CDR3 amino acids: CASVAKGESNTGELFF. The CDR3 coding sequence is TGCGCCAGCGTGGCTAAGGGGGAGTCGAACACCGGGGAGCTGTTTTTT. The chain couples TRBV5-1 to TRBJ2-2; TRBD1 might be the D (6 bases). The CDR3 contains 16 residues. Germline assignment: CDR1 SGHRS and CDR2 YFSETQ. Deletions cut 7 bases from V and 0 bases from J, with 16 bases between.

The chain couples TRBV27 to TRBJ2-3; maybe TRBD1 (6 bases). CDR1 and CDR2 from the germline V gene are MNHEY and SMNVEV (reference sequence). CDR3 length: 12 amino acids. Trimming left V 7 bases short and J 9 bases short, with 14 bases between. Here the CDR3 reads CASTYREPTQYF. The DNA for the CDR3 is TGTGCCAGCACGTACAGGGAACCAACGCAGTATTTT.

V usage is TRBV27 and J usage is TRBJ2-2; D ambiguous. The CDR3 consists of 17 residues. Deletions cut 5 bases from V and 5 bases from J, with 21 bases between. Germline V gives CDR1 MNHEY, CDR2 SMNVEV (reference sequence). The CDR3 DNA reads as TGTGCCAGCAGTCCGAACTCACTCCGGGCCGCTACCGGGGAGCTGTTTTTT. Protein: CASSPNSLRAATGELFF.

The J gene is TRBJ2-7, the V gene TRBV28; 10 bases agree with TRBD2. Germline CDR1 and CDR2: MDHEN and SYDVKM. This CDR3 is 15 amino acids long. The ends lost 5 bases at V and 1 base at J; junction bases unmatched: 5. DNA of the CDR3: TGTGCCAGCAGTATTGGAGCGGGAGGGTCCTACGAGCAGTACTTC. Translated, it gives CASSIGAGGSYEQYF.